The 7 T cell receptor beta chains given below trace back to one sample, sequenced in a study of T cell responses to AZD1222 COVID-19 vaccine. Profiled with immunoSEQ multiplex PCR; TCRdb holds only in-frame clones, not every one. Counted here are 90,000 to 95,000 clones, over 75% occurring once; the ten biggest clones make up more than 8.5%. Material: peripheral blood, obtained on day 0 of AZD1222 vaccination. The receptors come from an adult in good health.

The rearrangement links TRBV12-5 to TRBJ2-1, with D hard to call. Trimming took 6 bases from V and 6 from J, leaving 6 bases between them. Germline V gives CDR1 LGHNT, CDR2 FRNRAP. This CDR3 has 11 residues. CDR3 in amino acids: CASGSFNEQFF. DNA of the CDR3: TGTGCTAGTGGCTCATTCAATGAGCAGTTCTTC.

The CDR3 DNA reads as TGTGCCTGGAGTGTCGGGGGGGGCACTAGGCGCTACACCTTC. Translated, it gives CAWSVGGGTRRYTF. V usage is TRBV30 and J usage is TRBJ1-2, with D perhaps matching TRBD1 (6 bases). V was pared by 0 bases and J by 9 bases, with 17 bases between. Germline CDR1 and CDR2: GTSNPN and SVGIG (reference sequence). This CDR3 has 14 amino acids.

This clone occurred once. V gene TRBV7-2 combines with J gene TRBJ1-2, with D perhaps TRBD1 (6 bases). The CDR3 sequence is 12 residues long. Germline values: CDR1 SGHTA, CDR2 FQGNSA. V was shortened by 8 bases and J by 2 bases, with 9 bases between the two germline ends. CDR3 sequence reads: CASSTGNYGYTF. The CDR3 DNA reads as TGTGCCAGCTCCACAGGGAACTATGGCTACACCTTC.

The chain couples TRBV19 to TRBJ2-3; 12 positions agree with TRBD2. The CDR3 has 16 amino acids. From germline, CDR1 is LNHDA and CDR2 SQIVND (reference sequence). Trimming at V came to 5 bases and at J to 3 bases, leaving 6 bases not matched to a gene. The DNA for the CDR3 is TGTGCCAGTAGTCCCCGGCTAGCGGGGGGGACAGATACGCAGTATTTT. Translating it yields CASSPRLAGGTDTQYF.

V is TRBV11-1 and J is TRBJ2-7; TRBD2 is a possible D gene (5 bases). Germline V gene sequence: CDR1 SGHAT, CDR2 FQDESV (reference sequence). The CDR3 length is 13 residues. With 5 bases removed from V and 2 bases from J, the gap between germline ends came to 10 bases. The chain's CDR3 is CASSPTGAYEQYF. DNA for the CDR3: TGTGCCAGCAGCCCCACCGGGGCCTACGAGCAGTACTTC. Variable domain in full (rest from reference TRBV11-1 and TRBJ2-7): EAEVAQSPRYKITEKSQAVAFWCDPISGHATLYWYRQILGQGPELLVQFQDESVVDDSQLPKDRFSAERLKGVDSTLKIQPAELGDSAMYLCASSPTGAYEQYFGPGTRLTVT.

The chain joins TRBV29-1 to TRBJ2-3; 9 positions agree with TRBD2. The ends lost 4 bases at V and 6 bases at J; junction bases unmatched: 11. The CDR3 totals 15 residues. Germline V gives CDR1 SQVTM, CDR2 ANQGSEA. The DNA of the CDR3 is TGCAGCGTTGGGGCCGCGGGGGGGCTTGTTGATACGCAGTATTTT. Translating gives CSVGAAGGLVDTQYF.

The rearrangement joins TRBV6-6 to TRBJ2-7; D possibly matches TRBD1 or TRBD2 (5 bases each). The germline V and J ends were trimmed by 0 bases and 2 bases, with 8 bases remaining between them. Germline V gene sequence: CDR1 MNHNY, CDR2 SVGAGI (reference sequence). This CDR3 spans 14 amino acids. In DNA, the CDR3 is TGTGCCAGCAGTTACTCGTCGGGGCCCTACGAGCAGTACTTC. This translates into CASSYSSGPYEQYF.